A single sample gave rise to the 7 T cell receptor beta chains below, sequenced in a study of Graves' ophthalmopathy and Graves' hyperthyroidism (dated by TCRdb to 2016 to 2018). TCRdb records Illumina HiSeq 2000 as the sequencer. For repertoire sequencing, the TCR beta CDR3 regions were amplified from RNA transcripts. The first round of RT-PCR was done with HTBI primers and the Qiagen OneStep RT-PCR kit, and was followed by a second round of multiplex PCR, then size selection and purification. TCRdb trimmed public reads at Q25 via fastp, called clones via MiXCR and kept in-frame beta chains. Rows are combined by CDR3 protein, so each entry shows the most common genes and DNA. In all, the sample holds about 640,000 distinct CDR3 sequences, and over 40% of those were seen once. In total, the top ten clones hold about 3.3% of the sample. The sequenced sample was peripheral blood. The receptors here all came from an adult man with Graves' ophthalmopathy.

This chain links TRBV5-1 with TRBJ2-7; D is possibly TRBD1 (5 bases). The end of the DNA is better explained by TRBJ2-1, so the J call may be wrong. Germline V gives CDR1 SGHRS, CDR2 YFSETQ. CDR3 length equals 12 residues. The CDR3: CASSWGLDEQFF. In DNA form, the CDR3 reads TGCGCCAGCAGCTGGGGCCTCGATGAGCAGTTCTTC.

The rearrangement links TRBV7-9 to TRBJ1-1; the D gene is possibly TRBD1 (5 bases). Trimming took off 0 bases at V and 0 bases at J, with 8 bases between the two ends. The CDR3 runs 15 residues. Germline V gives CDR1 SEHNR, CDR2 FQNEAQ (reference sequence). In DNA form, the CDR3 reads TGTGCCAGCAGCTTAGCGGGGGAATTGAACACTGAAGCTTTCTTT. Its translation: CASSLAGELNTEAFF. Full variable domain (remainder filled in from reference TRBV7-9 and TRBJ1-1): DTGVSQNPRHKITKRGQNVTFRCDPISEHNRLYWYRQTLGQGPEFLTYFQNEAQLEKSRLLSDRFSAERPKGSFSTLEIQRTEQGDSAMYLCASSLAGELNTEAFFGQGTRLTVV.

This clonotype appeared many times. J is TRBJ2-7 and V is TRBV14; TRBD2 agrees at 7 bases. V gave up 4 bases and J gave up 3 bases; unmatched junction bases: 9. This CDR3 has 15 amino acids. Germline V gene sequence: CDR1 SGHDN, CDR2 FVKESK. The CDR3 spells CASSRNSGRYYEQYF. In nucleotides, the CDR3 is TGTGCCAGCAGCCGTAATAGCGGGCGTTACTACGAGCAGTACTTC.

This clonotype was picked up many times. The chain is built from TRBV14 and TRBJ1-3; a possible D gene is TRBD1 (6 bases). V lost 4 bases, J lost 2 bases, and 18 bases lay in between. The CDR3 sequence is 17 residues long. Germline V gene sequence: CDR1 SGHDN, CDR2 FVKESK. In DNA form, the CDR3 reads TGTGCCAGCAGCCCCTACCAACAGGGTGTTGCTGGAAACACCATATATTTT. Translating it yields CASSPYQQGVAGNTIYF.

This clonotype came up many times. V is TRBV15 and J is TRBJ1-2; 7 bases align to TRBD1. The CDR3 has 15 residues. Germline CDR1 and CDR2: LNHNV and YYDKDF (reference sequence). V gave up 0 bases and J gave up 3 bases; unmatched junction bases: 4. The CDR3 DNA reads as TGTGCCACCAGCAGAGATCAGACAGGGTACTATGGCTACACCTTC. Its protein product is CATSRDQTGYYGYTF.

A single count supports this clonotype. The chain couples TRBV20-1 to TRBJ2-5, with D possibly TRBD2 on 6 matching bases. Germline V CDR1 and CDR2: DFQATT, SNEGSKA (reference sequence). The CDR3 length is 14 residues. Trimming pared 3 bases from V and 2 bases from J, leaving 13 bases between. The CDR3, as DNA: TGCAGTGCTAGTAGGGCAGGGAGGCAAGAGACCCAGTACTTC. This translates into CSASRAGRQETQYF.

In its sample, this clonotype was seen many times. This chain links TRBV12-3 or TRBV12-4 with TRBJ2-5, with D perhaps TRBD2 (6 bases). The CDR3 runs to 13 residues. V dropped 7 bases and J dropped 5 bases, with 14 bases sitting between them. The CDR3 spells CASTFTGVETQYF. The CDR3 coding sequence is TGTGCCAGCACTTTTACGGGGGTTGAGACCCAGTACTTC.